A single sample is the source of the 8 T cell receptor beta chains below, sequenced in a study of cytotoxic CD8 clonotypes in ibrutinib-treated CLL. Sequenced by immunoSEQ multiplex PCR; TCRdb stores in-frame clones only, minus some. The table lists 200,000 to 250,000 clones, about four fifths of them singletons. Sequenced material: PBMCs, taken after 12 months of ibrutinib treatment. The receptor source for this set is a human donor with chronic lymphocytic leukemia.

CDR3 loop: CASSQDSSVGSETQYF. CDR3 bases: TGTGCCAGCAGCCAAGACTCATCTGTGGGTTCGGAGACCCAGTACTTC. This chain links TRBV4-2 with TRBJ2-5; D gene uncertain. Trimming removed 0 bases from V and 5 bases from J, with 16 bases in between. The CDR3 runs 16 residues. From germline, CDR1 is LGHNA and CDR2 YNFKEQ.

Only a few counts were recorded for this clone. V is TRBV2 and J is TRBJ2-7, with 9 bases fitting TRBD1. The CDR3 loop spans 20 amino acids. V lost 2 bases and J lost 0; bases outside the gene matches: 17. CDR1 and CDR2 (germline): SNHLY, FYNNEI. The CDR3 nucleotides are TGTGCCAGCAGTGAACGCGGGACAGGGCGCGGGAGCTATAGCTCCTACGAGCAGTACTTC. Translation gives CASSERGTGRGSYSSYEQYF.

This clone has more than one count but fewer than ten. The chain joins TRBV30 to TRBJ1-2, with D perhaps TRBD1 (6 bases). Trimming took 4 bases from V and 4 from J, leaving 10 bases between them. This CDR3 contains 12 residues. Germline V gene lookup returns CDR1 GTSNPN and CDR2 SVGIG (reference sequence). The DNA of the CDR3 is TGTGCCTGGACGACAGGCTTCTATGGCTACACCTTC. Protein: CAWTTGFYGYTF.

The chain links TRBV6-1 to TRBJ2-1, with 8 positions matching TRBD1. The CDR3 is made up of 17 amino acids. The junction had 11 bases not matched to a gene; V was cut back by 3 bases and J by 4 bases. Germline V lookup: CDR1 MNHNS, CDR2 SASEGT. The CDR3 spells CASSEVTWDRWYNEQFF. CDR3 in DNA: TGTGCCAGCAGTGAGGTGACCTGGGACAGGTGGTACAATGAGCAGTTCTTC.

In DNA, the CDR3 is TGTGCCAGCAGGACAACTAGTCCAGATACGCAGTATTTT. Protein: CASRTTSPDTQYF. The chain combines TRBV6-5 with TRBJ2-3, with a possible D match to TRBD2 (5 bases). Germline V gene sequence: CDR1 MNHEY, CDR2 SVGAGI. CDR3 size: 13 residues. V gave up 6 bases and J gave up 4 bases, with 11 bases separating them.

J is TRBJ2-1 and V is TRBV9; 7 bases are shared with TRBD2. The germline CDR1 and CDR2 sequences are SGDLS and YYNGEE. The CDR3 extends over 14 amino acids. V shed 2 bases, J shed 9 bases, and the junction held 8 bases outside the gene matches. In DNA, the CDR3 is TGTGCCAGCAGCGTGAGCCCCGGGGGGTCTGAGCAGTTCTTC. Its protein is CASSVSPGGSEQFF.

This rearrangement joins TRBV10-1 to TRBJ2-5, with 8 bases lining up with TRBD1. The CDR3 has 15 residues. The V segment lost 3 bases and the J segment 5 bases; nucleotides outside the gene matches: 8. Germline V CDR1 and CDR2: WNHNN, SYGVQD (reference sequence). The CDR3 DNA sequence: TGCGCCAGCAGTGATATCAGGGGGCCTGTGGAGACCCAGTACTTC. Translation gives CASSDIRGPVETQYF.

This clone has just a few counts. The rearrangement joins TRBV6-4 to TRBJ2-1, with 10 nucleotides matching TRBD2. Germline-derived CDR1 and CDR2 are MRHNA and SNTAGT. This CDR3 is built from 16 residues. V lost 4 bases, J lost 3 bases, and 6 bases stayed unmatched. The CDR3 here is CASSVGGTSDYNEQFF. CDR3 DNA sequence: TGTGCCAGCAGTGTAGGCGGGACTAGCGACTACAATGAGCAGTTCTTC.